This entry lists 31 T cell receptor beta chains sequenced from one sample in a study of CD8 T cells in ankylosing spondylitis. Study-level results: Seemingly distinctive of ankylosing spondylitis blood was a TCR beta motif formed by eight highly homologous variants.

For these receptors, no antigen is known. MiXCR was run by TCRdb on the 5' RACE reads, yielding one entry per CDR3 protein. The sample shows 750,000 to 850,000 distinct CDR3 sequences, about 12% of them seen only once. Sequenced sample: blood, either unsorted or a sorted T cell fraction (not recorded which). These receptors were collected from a male donor with ankylosing spondylitis.

V and J are TRBV29-1 and TRBJ2-2, with a possible D match to TRBD1 (6 bases). The CDR3 has 15 amino acids. Germline CDR1 reads SQVTM; CDR2 reads ANQGSEA. V was pared by 7 bases and J by 5 bases, with 20 bases between. Here the CDR3 reads CSAMGRAGDTGELFF. CDR3 bases: TGCAGCGCAATGGGTAGGGCAGGGGATACCGGGGAGCTGTTTTTT.

This clonotype was seen a handful of times. V is TRBV15 and J is TRBJ2-7; D not certain. CDR3 size: 13 residues. Germline assignment: CDR1 LNHNV and CDR2 YYDKDF (reference sequence). V lost 0 bases and J 7 bases, leaving 10 bases between the germline ends. Here the CDR3 reads CATSREMEGEQYF. DNA for the CDR3: TGTGCCACCAGCAGAGAAATGGAAGGGGAGCAGTACTTC.

The rearrangement uses TRBV7-2 and TRBJ1-2; the D is unclear. Germline V gives CDR1 SGHTA, CDR2 FQGNSA. The CDR3 totals 13 residues. V lost 5 bases and J lost 8, with 15 bases in between. The chain's CDR3 is CASSSTPRIGYTF. For the CDR3, the DNA is TGTGCCAGCAGCAGTACTCCCCGGATCGGCTACACCTTC. The variable domain in full, completed from reference TRBV7-2 and TRBJ1-2, reads GAGVSQSPSNKVTEKGKDVELRCDPISGHTALYWYRQSLGQGLEFLIYFQGNSAPDKSGLPSDRFSAERTGGSVSTLTIQRTQQEDSAVYLCASSSTPRIGYTFGSGTRLTVV.

This clonotype was observed a handful of times. The V call is TRBV15, the J call TRBJ2-1, with 9 bases fitting TRBD1. V shed 3 bases and J 8 bases; nucleotides not matched to a gene: 11. The CDR3 sequence is 16 residues long. The germline V gene encodes CDR1 LNHNV and CDR2 YYDKDF (reference sequence). The CDR3 protein is CATSRYTGGVDHEQFF. In DNA, the CDR3 is TGTGCCACCAGCAGGTACACAGGGGGCGTCGACCATGAGCAGTTCTTC.

V usage is TRBV6-1 and J usage is TRBJ2-1; D unresolved. V dropped 7 bases and J dropped 0 bases, with 10 bases sitting between them. The CDR3 has 14 amino acids. Germline V gene lookup returns CDR1 MNHNS and CDR2 SASEGT. The CDR3 DNA is TGTGCCAGCAAGGATACCTACTCCTACAATGAGCAGTTCTTC. As protein: CASKDTYSYNEQFF.

This clonotype was recorded many times. The V gene is TRBV7-2, the J gene TRBJ2-3; the D is unclear. Trimming removed 1 base from V and 4 bases from J, with 9 bases in between. Germline loops: CDR1 SGHTA, CDR2 FQGNSA. There are 14 residues in the CDR3. The CDR3 sequence: CASSLDWDADTQYF. CDR3 bases: TGTGCCAGCAGCTTAGATTGGGATGCAGATACGCAGTATTTT.

The rearrangement links TRBV7-2 to TRBJ2-1; 7 bases are a match to TRBD2. J gave up 9 bases and V 1 base, and 6 bases lay outside the gene matches. The CDR3 length is 14 residues. The germline CDR1 and CDR2 sequences are SGHTA and FQGNSA. The CDR3 spells CASSLERGSGEQFF. The CDR3 nucleotides read TGTGCCAGCAGCTTAGAACGCGGGAGCGGTGAGCAGTTCTTC. Combining the CDR3 with reference TRBV7-2 and TRBJ2-1 gives the whole variable domain GAGVSQSPSNKVTEKGKDVELRCDPISGHTALYWYRQSLGQGLEFLIYFQGNSAPDKSGLPSDRFSAERTGGSVSTLTIQRTQQEDSAVYLCASSLERGSGEQFFGPGTRLTVL.

This chain links TRBV7-9 with TRBJ2-2, with D maybe TRBD2 (5 bases). The CDR3 is made up of 15 amino acids. Trimming took 5 bases from V and 4 from J, leaving 14 bases between them. Per the germline V gene, CDR1 is SEHNR and CDR2 is FQNEAQ (reference sequence). CDR3 nucleotides: TGTGCCAGCAGCCCCCGGCGGGCCGGCACCGGGGAGCTGTTTTTT. This codes for CASSPRRAGTGELFF.

This chain links TRBV9 with TRBJ1-1; D is uncertain. Trimming removed 0 bases at V and 3 bases at J, with 18 bases between. Germline lookup yields CDR1 SGDLS and CDR2 YYNGEE. The CDR3 totals 17 residues. The CDR3 region is CASSVGLREVMDTEAFF. Written as DNA, the CDR3 is TGTGCCAGCAGCGTAGGTTTGAGGGAGGTGATGGACACTGAAGCTTTCTTT.

Only a few counts were recorded for this clonotype. This chain connects TRBV28 to TRBJ2-1; 13 bases are a match to TRBD2. Trimming at V came to 4 bases and at J to 6 bases, leaving 6 bases not matched to a gene. CDR1 and CDR2 from the germline V gene are MDHEN and SYDVKM. The CDR3 runs to 16 residues. CDR3: CASSSRLAGGFNEQFF. The CDR3 DNA is TGTGCCAGCAGTTCCAGACTAGCGGGAGGATTCAATGAGCAGTTCTTC.

The CDR3 sequence: CSAQTGSNEKLFF. CDR3 nucleotide sequence: TGCAGTGCCCAGACGGGCTCAAATGAAAAACTGTTTTTT. The chain links TRBV20-1 to TRBJ1-4; no reliable D call. There are 13 residues in the CDR3. Per the germline V gene, CDR1 is DFQATT and CDR2 is SNEGSKA (reference sequence). Between the trimmed V and J ends, which lost 6 bases and 5 bases, there was a span of 13 bases.

V gene TRBV7-2 combines with J gene TRBJ1-1; a possible D gene is TRBD1 (5 bases). V was trimmed by 2 bases and J by 5 bases, leaving 12 bases between them. The CDR3 contains 14 residues. Germline V lookup: CDR1 SGHTA, CDR2 FQGNSA. The CDR3 protein is CASSLRDRLTEAFF. As DNA, the CDR3 is TGTGCCAGCAGCTTAAGAGACAGACTAACTGAAGCTTTCTTT. Drawing the rest from reference TRBV7-2 and TRBJ1-1, the complete variable domain is GAGVSQSPSNKVTEKGKDVELRCDPISGHTALYWYRQSLGQGLEFLIYFQGNSAPDKSGLPSDRFSAERTGGSVSTLTIQRTQQEDSAVYLCASSLRDRLTEAFFGQGTRLTVV.

The V gene is TRBV29-1, the J gene TRBJ2-7; the match to TRBD1 covers 10 bases. This CDR3 is 12 amino acids long. Germline CDR1 is SQVTM and CDR2 is ANQGSEA. V was clipped by 8 bases and J by 4 bases; unmatched bases: 5. The CDR3, as DNA: TGCAGCATCGGGACAGGGGTATACGAGCAGTACTTC. It yields the protein CSIGTGVYEQYF.

The chain couples TRBV2 to TRBJ2-7; 13 bases match TRBD2. Germline V lookup: CDR1 SNHLY, CDR2 FYNNEI. The CDR3 covers 16 residues. V dropped 5 bases and J dropped 4; count of bases not matched to a gene: 8. The CDR3 DNA sequence: TGTGCCAGCAGTTCGACCGGGACTAGCGGGAAGTACGAGCAGTACTTC. It specifies CASSSTGTSGKYEQYF.

This clonotype was observed a few times. This chain's CDR3 is CAISADSYDYGYTF. Here the CDR3 DNA reads TGTGCCATCAGTGCAGACAGTTACGACTATGGCTACACCTTC. The gene calls are TRBV10-3 and TRBJ1-2, with a tentative D call TRBD1 (5 bases). Germline assignment: CDR1 ENHRY and CDR2 SYGVKD. The CDR3 covers 14 residues. V was pared by 4 bases and J by 3 bases, with 12 bases between.

The chain carries TRBV20-1 and TRBJ2-7, with D perhaps being TRBD1 or TRBD2 (5 bases each). This CDR3 comprises 13 residues. V was clipped by 6 bases and J by 6 bases, with 18 bases between them. Germline V gene data show CDR1 as DFQATT and CDR2 as SNEGSKA (reference sequence). This CDR3 is CSAQGVGISEQYF. The CDR3 coding sequence is TGCAGTGCCCAGGGAGTGGGGATAAGCGAGCAGTACTTC.

The sample holds a few counts of this clonotype. The genes are TRBV29-1 and TRBJ1-2; D possibly corresponds to TRBD1 (5 bases). Germline values: CDR1 SQVTM, CDR2 ANQGSEA. The CDR3 contains 14 residues. V lost 7 bases to trimming and J lost 5 bases, with 20 bases between them. The CDR3 reads CSAARQGGTYGYTF. As DNA, the CDR3 is TGCAGCGCAGCACGCCAGGGTGGTACATATGGCTACACCTTC.

A note on this clonotype: An end of the junction differs from the germline gene, which may be a read error. The J gene is TRBJ1-1, the V gene TRBV11-2, with TRBD1 matching 7 bases. CDR1 is SGHAT, CDR2 FQNNGV, per germline. The CDR3 runs 13 residues. This CDR3 is CASSLNRGPEVFF. Here the CDR3 DNA reads TGTGCCAGCAGCCTTAACAGGGGCCCTGAAGTTTTCTTT.

This chain connects TRBV6-2 or TRBV6-3 to TRBJ1-1, with D uncertain. Germline lookup yields CDR1 MNHEY and CDR2 SVGEGT. V was trimmed by 6 bases and J by 5 bases, leaving 10 bases between them. This CDR3 region has 12 residues. This CDR3 reads CASSPTRTEAFF. CDR3 DNA: TGTGCCAGCAGCCCGACGCGGACTGAAGCTTTCTTT.

This clonotype showed up many times. This chain connects TRBV15 to TRBJ1-5, with D perhaps matching TRBD1 (5 bases). Germline CDR1 reads LNHNV; CDR2 reads YYDKDF (reference sequence). This CDR3 region has 16 residues. Trimming pared 3 bases from V and 3 bases from J, leaving 15 bases between. CDR3 sequence (DNA): TGTGCCACCAGCAGGGCCCTAACAGGTACCAATCAGCCCCAGCATTTT. Protein: CATSRALTGTNQPQHF.

There are a few counts of this clonotype. The CDR3: CASIQGPNQPQHF. DNA of the CDR3: TGTGCCAGCATACAGGGCCCGAATCAGCCCCAGCATTTT. This chain connects TRBV6-1 to TRBJ1-5; weak D call: TRBD1 (6 bases). CDR1 and CDR2 (germline): MNHNS, SASEGT. The CDR3 covers 13 residues. V shed 7 bases and J shed 4 bases, with 11 bases lying between them.

The rearrangement links TRBV2 to TRBJ2-1; perhaps TRBD1 as D (6 bases). Germline-derived CDR1 and CDR2 are SNHLY and FYNNEI. The CDR3 is made up of 15 amino acids. Trimming pared 10 bases from V and 4 bases from J, leaving 20 bases between. The CDR3 bases are TGTGCCATCTTCCGGGACAAAAAACCGTACAATGAGCAGTTCTTC. This encodes CAIFRDKKPYNEQFF.

This clonotype was counted between two and nine times. The chain recombines TRBV30 with TRBJ2-3, with TRBD2 matching 13 bases. Per the germline V gene, CDR1 is GTSNPN and CDR2 is SVGIG (reference sequence). The CDR3 consists of 15 residues. The ends lost 5 bases at V and 4 bases at J; junction bases unmatched: 6. The CDR3 DNA reads TGTGCCTGGGCTCGACTAGCGGGAGGCGCAGATACGCAGTATTTT. It translates to CAWARLAGGADTQYF.

The rearrangement joins TRBV29-1 to TRBJ2-7; 8 bases align to TRBD2. V was clipped by 5 bases and J by 2 bases; unmatched bases: 5. This CDR3 is 13 amino acids long. Per the germline V gene, CDR1 is SQVTM and CDR2 is ANQGSEA. CDR3: CSVRVAGPYEQYF. As DNA, the CDR3 is TGCAGCGTTCGGGTAGCGGGACCCTACGAGCAGTACTTC.

The sample holds a few counts of this clonotype. The DNA for the CDR3 is TGTGCCAGCAACTCATTCAGAACGGGGACTAACTATGGCTACACCTTC. Encoded protein: CASNSFRTGTNYGYTF. This chain uses TRBV28 with TRBJ1-2, with unresolved D. Germline values: CDR1 MDHEN, CDR2 SYDVKM. The CDR3 is 16 residues long. Trimming removed 7 bases at V and 0 bases at J, with 18 bases between.

This chain connects TRBV10-3 to TRBJ1-2; maybe TRBD1 (5 bases). The CDR3 has 13 amino acids. CDR1 ENHRY and CDR2 SYGVKD come from the germline V gene. V lost 3 bases, J lost 8 bases, and 13 bases lay in between. CDR3 DNA: TGTGCCATCAGTGAAAGGGGACGGGGGGGCTACACCTTC. Translating gives CAISERGRGGYTF.

This clonotype was recorded at least ten times. The chain recombines TRBV12-3 or TRBV12-4 with TRBJ1-1; D is uncertain. V lost 2 bases and J lost 3, with 4 bases in between. This CDR3 has 12 amino acids. The CDR3, as DNA: TGTGCCAGCAGTTTACAGTACACTGAAGCTTTCTTT. Its protein is CASSLQYTEAFF.

This clonotype was observed a few times. The chain is built from TRBV9 and TRBJ2-1; 9 bases are shared with TRBD2. The CDR3 is 13 amino acids. Germline CDR1 and CDR2: SGDLS and YYNGEE. Unmatched junction bases numbered 3, after V lost 2 bases and J lost 9 bases. CDR3 amino acids: CASSVATSGEQFF. In DNA, the CDR3 is TGTGCCAGCAGCGTTGCGACTAGCGGTGAGCAGTTCTTC.

This clonotype was picked up many times. The chain combines TRBV14 with TRBJ2-1; D perhaps matches TRBD2 (6 bases). Germline V gene lookup returns CDR1 SGHDN and CDR2 FVKESK. The CDR3 consists of 14 residues. V lost 0 bases to trimming and J lost 8 bases, with 11 bases between them. CDR3 residues: CASSQDPPSDEQFF. The CDR3, as DNA: TGTGCCAGCAGCCAAGACCCTCCTAGCGATGAGCAGTTCTTC.

This clonotype has more than one count but fewer than ten. J is TRBJ1-1 and V is TRBV7-9; a weak D match, TRBD1 (5 bases). Germline CDR1 is SEHNR and CDR2 is FQNEAQ (reference sequence). Deletions cut 7 bases from V and 4 bases from J, with 16 bases between. The CDR3 length is 14 residues. CDR3 in amino acids: CASTLSGSRTEAFF. CDR3 DNA: TGTGCCAGCACCCTCTCAGGGAGTCGCACTGAAGCTTTCTTT.

This clonotype showed up many times. The rearrangement links TRBV7-2 to TRBJ1-3; 8 bases match TRBD1. Germline lookup yields CDR1 SGHTA and CDR2 FQGNSA. V lost 4 bases to trimming and J lost 3 bases; unmatched junction nucleotides: 2. The CDR3 has 14 amino acids. CDR3 residues: CASSSTGDGNTIYF. As DNA, the CDR3 is TGTGCCAGCAGCTCGACAGGGGATGGAAACACCATATATTTT.